The 22 T cell receptor beta chains below come from one sample, sequenced in a study of blood T cells in healthy people across ages. A sample-barcoded 5' primer and a J-beta primer mix were used in a second PCR of roughly 7 to 11 cycles. TCRdb reanalysed the 5' RACE reads using MiXCR and keeps one entry per CDR3 protein. The table records 1.5 million to 2 million distinct CDR3 sequences, 28% of them present only once. The specimen sequenced was blood. All receptors derive from a woman aged 25 to 39 in good health.

This clonotype showed up just a few times. For the CDR3, the DNA is TGTGCCAGCACAGGGCACAATGAGCAGTTCTTC. Translation gives CASTGHNEQFF. The chain links TRBV5-5 to TRBJ2-1, with a tentative D call TRBD1 (5 bases). The germline V gene has CDR1 SGHKS and CDR2 YYEKEE (reference sequence). This CDR3 is 11 amino acids long. Trimming removed 6 bases from V and 5 bases from J, with 6 bases in between.

The chain uses TRBV6-5 and TRBJ1-2; 12 bases are shared with TRBD1. J was trimmed by 7 bases and V by 6 bases; bases with no gene match: 9. Germline CDR1 is MNHEY and CDR2 is SVGAGI. The CDR3 is 15 amino acids. CDR3 amino acids: CASRPSGTGGSGYTF. DNA for the CDR3: TGTGCCAGCAGACCTTCCGGGACAGGGGGCTCTGGCTACACCTTC.

The rearrangement links TRBV29-1 to TRBJ2-3; D may be TRBD1 (6 bases). This CDR3 comprises 14 residues. Germline V lookup: CDR1 SQVTM, CDR2 ANQGSEA. V gave up 3 bases and J gave up 5 bases, with 15 bases separating them. CDR3 loop: CSVEGRGVKDTQYF. DNA for the CDR3: TGCAGCGTTGAGGGCAGGGGCGTGAAAGATACGCAGTATTTT.

This clonotype was seen at least ten times. The chain is built from TRBV10-2 and TRBJ2-7; D could derive from TRBD1 or TRBD2 (7 bases each). V was shortened by 1 base and J by 7 bases, with 11 bases between the two germline ends. Germline assignment: CDR1 WSHSY and CDR2 SAAADI. The CDR3 has 13 amino acids. As DNA, the CDR3 is TGCGCCAGCAGTGAGTTCAGGGGGGGAGAGCAGTACTTC. This gives the protein CASSEFRGGEQYF.

The chain recombines TRBV2 with TRBJ2-1, with D possibly matching TRBD2 (5 bases). The CDR3 consists of 14 residues. V was trimmed by 2 bases and J by 10 bases, leaving 15 bases between them. CDR1 is SNHLY and CDR2 is FYNNEI in the germline V gene. CDR3 DNA: TGTGCCAGCAGTGAAAGGTGCGGGCGTGGCGAGCAGTTCTTC. Its translation: CASSERCGRGEQFF.

This clonotype showed up just a few times. This chain connects TRBV6-6 to TRBJ2-7; 7 nucleotides agree with TRBD1. CDR1 MNHNY and CDR2 SVGAGI come from the germline V gene (reference sequence). The ends lost 6 bases at V and 5 bases at J; junction bases unmatched: 7. This CDR3 spans 13 amino acids. Written as DNA, the CDR3 is TGTGCCAGCAGACAGGGGAGCCCCCACGAGCAGTACTTC. It is translated as CASRQGSPHEQYF.

The chain links TRBV7-3 to TRBJ2-5; weak D call: TRBD2 (6 bases). The germline V gene encodes CDR1 SGHTA and CDR2 FQGTGA. This CDR3 contains 15 residues. Trimming pared 4 bases from V and 4 bases from J, leaving 16 bases between. The CDR3 DNA follows: TGTGCCAGCAGCTCTTTGGGGGGTTCGGTAGAGACCCAGTACTTC. It yields the protein CASSSLGGSVETQYF. Using reference TRBV7-3 and TRBJ2-5 for the parts outside the CDR3, the full variable domain is GAGVSQTPSNKVTEKGKYVELRCDPISGHTALYWYRQSLGQGPEFLIYFQGTGAADDSGLPNDRFFAVRPEGSVSTLKIQRTERGDSAVYLCASSSLGGSVETQYFGPGTRLLVL.

This clonotype showed up many times. The V gene is TRBV5-5, the J gene TRBJ2-5; tentatively, D is TRBD1 (5 bases). The CDR3 has 15 amino acids. Trimming stripped 3 bases from V and 5 bases from J, with 17 bases between. From germline, CDR1 is SGHKS and CDR2 YYEKEE (reference sequence). The CDR3: CASSSPTVPAETQYF. The CDR3 coding sequence is TGTGCCAGCAGCTCACCGACAGTTCCGGCGGAGACCCAGTACTTC.

This clonotype occurred a few times. The V and J genes are TRBV20-1 and TRBJ2-7; D unresolved. Germline V CDR1 and CDR2: DFQATT, SNEGSKA (reference sequence). CDR3 length equals 15 residues. With 0 bases removed from V and 3 bases from J, the gap between germline ends came to 15 bases. In DNA form, the CDR3 reads TGCAGTGCTAGAGATCTTAGCTCCGAAGGCTACGAGCAGTACTTC. Amino acid sequence: CSARDLSSEGYEQYF.

This clonotype was observed many times. The chain links TRBV24-1 to TRBJ2-2; possibly TRBD1 for D (6 bases). This CDR3 spans 16 amino acids. V was shortened by 2 bases and J by 0 bases, with 9 bases between the two germline ends. CDR1 KGHDR and CDR2 SFDVKD come from the germline V gene. CDR3 in DNA: TGTGCCACCAGTGATTGGGACACTTCGAACACCGGGGAGCTGTTTTTT. It encodes CATSDWDTSNTGELFF.

This clonotype was seen ten or more times. This chain uses TRBV29-1 with TRBJ2-5; no definite D call. The CDR3 contains 12 residues. Trimming removed 5 bases from V and 7 bases from J, with 14 bases in between. Per the germline V gene, CDR1 is SQVTM and CDR2 is ANQGSEA. CDR3 region: CSVRAQLATQYF. In DNA, the CDR3 is TGCAGCGTTAGGGCCCAACTTGCGACCCAGTACTTC.

This clonotype has a handful of counts. This chain links TRBV11-2 with TRBJ1-1; TRBD1 matches 7 bases. Germline CDR1 is SGHAT and CDR2 is FQNNGV. The junction had 16 bases not matched to a gene; V was cut back by 9 bases and J by 3 bases. The CDR3 consists of 16 residues. For the CDR3, the DNA is TGTGCCAGTAAAGTGGTGACAGGGCCTCGGCACACTGAAGCTTTCTTT. It encodes CASKVVTGPRHTEAFF.

This clonotype was seen a handful of times. The chain combines TRBV3-1 with TRBJ2-7; a weak D match, TRBD2 (5 bases). V lost 0 bases and J 0 bases, leaving 15 bases between the germline ends. Germline-derived CDR1 and CDR2 are LGHDT and YNNKEL (reference sequence). This CDR3 has 17 amino acids. The CDR3, as DNA: TGTGCCAGCAGCCAAGATGGAGCCGGGATTAGCTCCTACGAGCAGTACTTC. Its translation: CASSQDGAGISSYEQYF.

The chain joins TRBV4-3 to TRBJ1-5; D gene ambiguous. The V gene's germline CDR1 is LGHNA and CDR2 YSLEER. There are 15 residues in the CDR3. V lost 0 bases to trimming and J lost 3 bases, with 9 bases between them. CDR3 residues: CASSQELGSNQPQHF. In DNA form, the CDR3 reads TGCGCCAGCAGCCAAGAATTGGGGTCCAATCAGCCCCAGCATTTT.

This chain links TRBV5-1 with TRBJ1-1, with D tentatively TRBD1 (6 bases). CDR1 and CDR2 from the germline V gene are SGHRS and YFSETQ. Between the trimmed V and J ends, which lost 3 bases and 0 bases, there was a span of 15 bases. CDR3 length: 16 amino acids. The CDR3 DNA reads as TGCGCCAGCAGCTGGGGGGCACAGGACATGAACACTGAAGCTTTCTTT. Protein product: CASSWGAQDMNTEAFF.

This clonotype was seen only a few times. The chain links TRBV20-1 to TRBJ1-5, with 10 bases aligning to TRBD1. J lost 1 base, V lost 0 bases, and 9 bases had no gene match. Germline V lookup: CDR1 DFQATT, CDR2 SNEGSKA (reference sequence). The CDR3 loop spans 18 amino acids. CDR3 protein: CSARDQDRGISSNQPQHF. The DNA of the CDR3 is TGCAGTGCTAGAGATCAGGACAGGGGGATATCGAGCAATCAGCCCCAGCATTTT.

The chain recombines TRBV9 with TRBJ1-3; D remains ambiguous. The CDR3 contains 16 residues. Germline V gene sequence: CDR1 SGDLS, CDR2 YYNGEE. Trimming cost V 0 bases and J 0 bases, with 10 bases left between them. The CDR3 DNA reads as TGTGCCAGCAGCGTAGCTCCCGAGGGCTCTGGAAACACCATATATTTT. Protein: CASSVAPEGSGNTIYF.

Comment on this clonotype: A junction end diverges from the germline sequence, so it may reflect a read error. The chain has TRBV4-3 and TRBJ2-2; D is undetermined. CDR1 is LGHNA and CDR2 is YSLEER in the germline V gene. The CDR3 has 17 amino acids. CDR3 DNA sequence: TGCGCCAGCAGTCAAGATGTAGCACAGACAAACACCGGGGAGCTGTTTTTT. This sequence encodes CASSQDVAQTNTGELFF.

The CDR3 DNA reads as TGTGCCAGCAGCGCCACGACTTCTGGAAACACCATATATTTT. It translates to CASSATTSGNTIYF. This rearrangement joins TRBV7-9 to TRBJ1-3; no reliable D call. The CDR3 has 14 amino acids. With 5 bases removed from V and 1 base from J, the gap between germline ends came to 9 bases. The V gene's germline CDR1 is SEHNR and CDR2 FQNEAQ (reference sequence).

This clonotype was seen a few times. The chain carries TRBV10-1 and TRBJ2-3; a possible D gene is TRBD1 (5 bases). V lost 3 bases and J lost 7, with 17 bases in between. The CDR3 is 15 amino acids. CDR1 is WNHNN, CDR2 SYGVQD, per germline (reference sequence). CDR3 residues: CASSDRDRKKHTQYF. In DNA form, the CDR3 reads TGCGCCAGCAGTGATCGCGACAGAAAAAAACATACGCAGTATTTT.

The sample holds a few counts of this clonotype. V and J are TRBV7-2 and TRBJ1-2; tentative D call: TRBD1 (5 bases). The CDR3 is 16 residues long. CDR1 is SGHTA and CDR2 is FQGNSA in the germline V gene. V lost 1 base and J lost 7, with 19 bases in between. Here the CDR3 reads CASSLELGVRPGGYTF. CDR3 in DNA: TGTGCCAGCAGCTTAGAATTAGGGGTCCGACCCGGTGGCTACACCTTC.

A remark on this clonotype: This may be a read error: a much more frequent sequence differs by one nucleotide. In nucleotides, the CDR3 is TGTGTCAGCAGTGAAGCGAGAAGGGTGGAGACCCAGTACTTC. As protein: CVSSEARRVETQYF. The rearrangement links TRBV6-1 to TRBJ2-5; no reliable D call. This CDR3 has 14 amino acids. Germline-derived CDR1 and CDR2 are MNHNS and SASEGT.